This T cell receptor (beta chain) was retrieved from a study of T cell repertoires in cytomegalovirus infection. On the study more broadly: CMV infection plus the matching HLA type was flagged by public TCR beta signatures.

Points from the study as a whole: HLA-C-restricted CMV-specific TCR beta clonotypes were dominant in the ex vivo response. The cumulative frequency of public TCR beta families identified carriers of CMV plus the relevant HLA.

In regard to this clonotype: Its antigen is as yet unknown.

CDR1 is DFQATT, CDR2 SNEGSKA, per germline (reference sequence). The V end lost 2 bases, the J end lost 2 bases, and 8 bases lay between the germline ends. This CDR3 has 13 amino acids. Each CDR3 protein gets one entry after TCRdb re-called the reads with MiXCR. The sample records under 150,000 distinct CDR3 sequences, less than 9.5% being singletons. V gene TRBV20-1 combines with J gene TRBJ2-3; D is perhaps TRBD1 (6 bases). Source material: PBMCs. This clonotype was sampled from a human donor in good health (CMV status not recorded). Some clones in this sample may be carry-over from other donors' samples. CDR3 nucleotides: TGCAGTGCTAGACAGGGGAACACAGATACGCAGTATTTT. Its protein product is CSARQGNTDTQYF.